This TCR beta chain was profiled in a study of T cells in Graves' hyperthyroidism and ophthalmopathy. This clonotype was counted many times. Germline values: CDR1 SQVTM, CDR2 ANQGSEA. V lost 8 bases, J lost 5 bases, and 13 bases lay in between. The CDR3 is 12 amino acids. Amplified regions were TCR beta CDR3 sequences from RNA transcripts. HTBI primers were employed in a first-round RT-PCR of the TCR CDR3. TCRdb re-derived calls from the multiplex PCR reads in MiXCR, one entry per CDR3 protein. Of 350,000 or so distinct CDR3 sequences in the sample, roughly 20% are singletons; the top ten hold about 16%.

The J gene is TRBJ1-5, the V gene TRBV29-1, with D perhaps TRBD1 (5 bases). This sequence was found in a woman in her thirties or forties with Graves' ophthalmopathy. The material sequenced was blood. The CDR3 spells CSIRDADQPQHF. The DNA of the CDR3 is TGCAGCATCCGGGACGCAGATCAGCCCCAGCATTTT.